The 23 T cell receptor beta chains below come from one sample, sequenced in a study of T cells after yellow fever vaccination. One entry per CDR3 protein results from TCRdb running MiXCR on the 5' RACE reads. The sample has about 630,000 distinct CDR3 sequences; 12% are singletons. The sample was PBMCs, taken on the day of the yellow fever booster vaccination. The receptors shown here come from a man aged 25 to 40 who received the YFV17D yellow fever vaccine.

This clonotype has ten or more counts. The rearrangement links TRBV7-2 to TRBJ2-2, with unresolved D. This CDR3 comprises 14 residues. The germline CDR1 and CDR2 sequences are SGHTA and FQGNSA. V lost 2 bases and J lost 4, with 8 bases in between. For the CDR3, the DNA is TGTGCCAGCAGCTTAAACAGAGCCACCGGGGAGCTGTTTTTT. It yields the protein CASSLNRATGELFF.

This clonotype was observed many times. The CDR3 protein is CASRLSGLALGEQYF. CDR3 in DNA: TGTGCCAGCAGACTTTCGGGACTAGCTTTGGGCGAGCAGTACTTC. The chain combines TRBV2 with TRBJ2-7; 9 bases align to TRBD2. This CDR3 is 15 amino acids long. The V gene's germline CDR1 is SNHLY and CDR2 FYNNEI. V trimming: 6 bases; J trimming: 6 bases; junction bases outside the gene matches: 12.

The rearrangement uses TRBV5-5 and TRBJ1-2; D not resolved. This CDR3 is built from 13 residues. Germline CDR1 and CDR2: SGHKS and YYEKEE (reference sequence). Trimming left V 0 bases short and J 6 bases short, with 9 bases between. The CDR3 loop reads CASSLGPRNGYTF. In nucleotides, the CDR3 is TGTGCCAGCAGCTTGGGACCGAGAAATGGCTACACCTTC.

This clonotype was seen more than once but under ten times. The chain couples TRBV29-1 to TRBJ1-2; no clear D. This CDR3 is 11 amino acids long. In germline, CDR1 is SQVTM, CDR2 ANQGSEA. V dropped 6 bases and J dropped 4 bases, with 9 bases sitting between them. This CDR3 is CSVVDGYGYTF. DNA of the CDR3: TGCAGCGTCGTAGACGGCTATGGCTACACCTTC.

This clonotype was detected a few times. CDR3 amino acids: CSARELQGASGSPLHF. The CDR3 DNA sequence: TGCAGTGCTAGAGAGTTGCAGGGGGCGTCTGGTTCACCCCTCCACTTT. J is TRBJ1-6 and V is TRBV20-1; 8 bases align to TRBD1. The CDR3 extends over 16 amino acids. The V gene end was trimmed by 0 bases and the J gene end by 9 bases; junction bases not matched to a gene: 10. Germline-derived CDR1 and CDR2 are DFQATT and SNEGSKA (reference sequence).

The rearrangement joins TRBV7-2 to TRBJ1-2; 7 nucleotides match TRBD1. Germline CDR1 reads SGHTA; CDR2 reads FQGNSA. The CDR3 totals 14 residues. The trim removed 3 bases at V and 3 bases at J, leaving 4 bases unmatched. The CDR3 sequence is CASSFPGQHYGYTF. The CDR3 DNA follows: TGTGCCAGCAGCTTTCCGGGACAGCACTATGGCTACACCTTC. Based on the CDR3 plus reference TRBV7-2 and TRBJ1-2, the full variable domain is GAGVSQSPSNKVTEKGKDVELRCDPISGHTALYWYRQSLGQGLEFLIYFQGNSAPDKSGLPSDRFSAERTGGSVSTLTIQRTQQEDSAVYLCASSFPGQHYGYTFGSGTRLTVV.

The J gene is TRBJ2-2, the V gene TRBV30; D is undetermined. The CDR3 has 14 residues. V dropped 2 bases and J dropped 3 bases, with 10 bases sitting between them. Germline assignment: CDR1 GTSNPN and CDR2 SVGIG (reference sequence). CDR3: CAWSFEGDTGELFF. CDR3 nucleotides: TGTGCCTGGAGTTTTGAAGGAGACACCGGGGAGCTGTTTTTT.

The table lists this clonotype with a few counts. V is TRBV6-5 and J is TRBJ2-7; 8 bases match TRBD2. Unmatched junction bases numbered 5, after V lost 0 bases and J lost 4 bases. The germline V gene encodes CDR1 MNHEY and CDR2 SVGAGI. This CDR3 spans 15 amino acids. CDR3 loop: CASSYSTRGRYEQYF. DNA of the CDR3: TGTGCCAGCAGTTACTCGACGCGCGGGAGGTACGAGCAGTACTTC.

This clonotype was picked up a small number of times. The chain uses TRBV5-1 and TRBJ2-5; TRBD2 is a possible D gene (5 bases). The CDR3 runs to 14 residues. V lost 5 bases, J lost 2 bases, and 13 bases lay in between. Germline CDR1 and CDR2: SGHRS and YFSETQ. As DNA, the CDR3 is TGCGCCAGCAGGGCCTCGGGGATTCAAGAGACCCAGTACTTC. Protein sequence: CASRASGIQETQYF.

The table lists this clonotype with many counts. The rearrangement joins TRBV18 to TRBJ2-3; D is ambiguous. Trimming removed 8 bases from V and 4 bases from J, with 10 bases in between. From germline, CDR1 is KGHSH and CDR2 LQKENI. The CDR3 has 12 amino acids. Here the CDR3 reads CASSPPADTQYF. Here the CDR3 DNA reads TGTGCCAGCAGCCCCCCGGCAGATACGCAGTATTTT.

This clonotype was detected a few times. V and J are TRBV7-6 and TRBJ2-5; TRBD2 is a possible D gene (7 bases). Per the germline V gene, CDR1 is SGHVS and CDR2 is FNYEAQ. V was trimmed by 6 bases and J by 4 bases, leaving 15 bases between them. This CDR3 has 14 residues. CDR3 sequence: CASSSGGVGETQYF. The CDR3 DNA sequence: TGTGCCAGCAGTTCGGGGGGCGTGGGAGAGACCCAGTACTTC.

The chain recombines TRBV20-1 with TRBJ1-2; D remains ambiguous. This CDR3 contains 13 residues. V lost 8 bases and J lost 0, with 13 bases in between. Germline V CDR1 and CDR2: DFQATT, SNEGSKA (reference sequence). DNA of the CDR3: TGCAGTCCTCGAGGTGAATCTAACTATGGCTACACCTTC. Its protein product is CSPRGESNYGYTF.

The table lists this clonotype with a few counts. The chain has TRBV7-2 and TRBJ2-3, with D possibly being TRBD2 (5 bases). Germline loops: CDR1 SGHTA, CDR2 FQGNSA. The V gene lost 0 bases and the J gene lost 3 bases, with 16 bases spanning the gap. This CDR3 has 17 amino acids. The CDR3 reads CASSLAGGSGLTDTQYF. In nucleotides, the CDR3 is TGTGCCAGCAGCTTAGCCGGTGGGAGTGGGCTGACAGATACGCAGTATTTT.

There are a few counts of this clonotype. The rearrangement uses TRBV19 and TRBJ2-7; D may be TRBD2 (6 bases). Between the trimmed V and J ends, which lost 6 bases and 3 bases, there was a span of 15 bases. The CDR3 has 14 amino acids. CDR1 is LNHDA, CDR2 SQIVND, per germline (reference sequence). The CDR3 is CASSHTAGLYEQYF. CDR3 nucleotides: TGTGCCAGTAGCCACACAGCGGGCCTCTACGAGCAGTACTTC.

The chain couples TRBV20-1 to TRBJ2-3, with D perhaps being TRBD1 or TRBD2 (5 bases each). There are 12 residues in the CDR3. In germline, CDR1 is DFQATT, CDR2 SNEGSKA (reference sequence). V lost 6 bases and J 7 bases, leaving 14 bases between the germline ends. CDR3 in DNA: TGCAGTGCCCCCGGGGCTGGGTATACGCAGTATTTT. This codes for CSAPGAGYTQYF.

The sample holds a few counts of this clonotype. The chain couples TRBV4-1 to TRBJ2-5; 11 nucleotides align to TRBD2. Germline assignment: CDR1 MGHRA and CDR2 YSYEKL. J lost 5 bases, V lost 2 bases, and 7 bases had no gene match. The CDR3 is 16 amino acids. DNA for the CDR3: TGCGCCAGCAGCCAACACACTAGCGGGAGCTCCGAGACCCAGTACTTC. This gives the protein CASSQHTSGSSETQYF.

There are a few counts of this clonotype. This chain uses TRBV11-1 with TRBJ2-2, with 9 bases fitting TRBD1. The CDR3 is 19 amino acids. Per germline, CDR1 SGHAT and CDR2 FQDESV (reference sequence). The V and J ends lost 3 bases and 7 bases, in that order; junction bases with no gene match: 18. This CDR3 is CASSFRDYSGQGKVGELFF. Here the CDR3 DNA reads TGTGCCAGCAGCTTTCGCGACTATTCGGGACAGGGTAAAGTCGGGGAGCTGTTTTTT.

The rearrangement links TRBV28 to TRBJ2-3, with 9 bases lining up with TRBD1. V shed 6 bases, J shed 1 base, and the junction held 5 bases outside the gene matches. Germline-derived CDR1 and CDR2 are MDHEN and SYDVKM. There are 15 residues in the CDR3. This CDR3 reads CASRNTGGGTDTQYF. CDR3 bases: TGTGCCAGCAGGAATACAGGGGGCGGCACAGATACGCAGTATTTT.

This clonotype was seen a handful of times. At one boundary the junction diverges from the germline segment, which might be a read error. This rearrangement joins TRBV7-2 to TRBJ2-5; 12 bases align to TRBD2. The CDR3 length is 15 residues. Germline-derived CDR1 and CDR2 are SGHTA and FQGNSA. CDR3 DNA: TGTGCCAGCAGCCTAGCGGGAGGGCCGGTAGAGACCCAGTACTTC. Protein: CASSLAGGPVETQYF.

In its sample, this clonotype was seen a few times. CDR3 sequence reads: CASSPPHFSGRALEQYF. CDR3 coding DNA: TGTGCCAGCAGCCCCCCCCACTTTAGCGGGAGGGCTCTCGAGCAGTACTTC. The gene calls are TRBV7-9 and TRBJ2-7, with TRBD2 matching over 11 bases. CDR3 length: 17 residues. Trimming at V came to 5 bases and at J to 6 bases, leaving 15 bases not matched to a gene. Germline CDR1 is SEHNR and CDR2 is FQNEAQ (reference sequence).

The chain links TRBV20-1 to TRBJ2-2; 11 bases agree with TRBD2. Trimming cost V 0 bases and J 4 bases; bases outside gene matches: 13. The CDR3 covers 19 residues. Germline V gene lookup returns CDR1 DFQATT and CDR2 SNEGSKA (reference sequence). Here the CDR3 DNA reads TGCAGTGCTAGAGATAGTGCCGGGACTAGCGGTGGGGCCACCGGGGAGCTGTTTTTT. It yields the protein CSARDSAGTSGGATGELFF.

This clonotype was detected once. V and J are TRBV7-2 and TRBJ2-7; 9 bases are shared with TRBD1. This CDR3 is built from 14 residues. The V segment lost 5 bases and the J segment 5 bases; nucleotides outside the gene matches: 7. CDR1 SGHTA and CDR2 FQGNSA come from the germline V gene. CDR3 in DNA: TGTGCCAGCAGCACTAGGACAGGGGTCCACGAGCAGTACTTC. Amino acid sequence: CASSTRTGVHEQYF. The variable domain in full, completed from reference TRBV7-2 and TRBJ2-7, reads GAGVSQSPSNKVTEKGKDVELRCDPISGHTALYWYRQSLGQGLEFLIYFQGNSAPDKSGLPSDRFSAERTGGSVSTLTIQRTQQEDSAVYLCASSTRTGVHEQYFGPGTRLTVT.

This clonotype was counted many times. The chain couples TRBV20-1 to TRBJ2-7; TRBD2 matches 7 bases. The CDR3 is 14 residues long. Germline loops: CDR1 DFQATT, CDR2 SNEGSKA (reference sequence). J was trimmed by 3 bases and V by 0 bases; bases with no gene match: 5. The DNA of the CDR3 is TGCAGTGCTAGAGATCCCCAGCGGGACTACGAGCAGTACTTC. It encodes CSARDPQRDYEQYF.